A single TCR beta chain is shown here with its context. This receptor's antigen is unknown. No per-base quality is available; no much larger clone lies one base away. The sample belongs to a study of T cell responses to AZD1222 COVID-19 vaccine (dated by TCRdb to the early 2020s). Broadly, across the study: AZD1222 recipients whose second dose came at about 4 weeks and those whose second dose came at about 12 weeks were combined into one group, since spike-specific TCR depth and breadth did not differ between the two schedules. A total of roughly 240 trial participants underwent TCR sequencing, of whom 200 to 220 received two doses of AZD1222 and approximately 25 received two doses of the MenACWY control vaccine. Trial participants were enrolled into age subgroups of 18-55, 56-69 and 70-plus years, which contained roughly 150, 30 and 60 TCR-sequenced participants, respectively.

What the study reported, not specific to this receptor: Conclusions about previously exposed vaccinees are limited because only 6 or 7 AZD1222 recipients were SARS-CoV-2 seropositive at baseline. Reportedly, almost half of the unique spike-specific TCRs recognized epitopes lying outside the regions that are mutated in the B.1.351 and B.1.1.7 variants. In the small 56-69-year group, the increase in depth fell short of significance, most likely because of low power. A significant rise in spike-specific TCR breadth and depth was observed after two AZD1222 doses relative to day 0 and relative to MenACWY recipients. The whole spike protein was spanned by vaccine-associated CD4 TCRs, and dominant responses were seen in regions 160-218 and 743-854. Because no samples from the day 14 peak response were available, repertoires could be characterized only after the peak T cell response. Participants were mostly white British and included more females than males, and it was suggested by the authors that clonal diversity may have been underestimated.

The CDR3 regions of human TCRbeta chains were subjected to immunosequencing. From the authors' description of their analysis: TCRs in the repertoires were matched against a reference library of SARS-CoV-2-specific TCRs that had been generated with the MIRA antigen-specificity platform. Breadth was defined as the fraction of unique TCRs that were SARS-CoV-2-associated. Depth was defined as the fraction of total T cells that were SARS-CoV-2-associated. Each spike-specific TCR was assigned to its reactive spike region and to a CD4 or CD8 class using the MIRA data. Log10-transformed breadth and depth values were compared by one-way ANOVA with Sidak's multiple comparisons tests. TCRdb took this table from immuneACCESS and kept in-frame rearrangements with V and J called. Such tables lack part of the clones; where checked against another copy, unresolved V genes explain under half of the gap, and the rest is unexplained. Clonal size and the V and J genes are those of that table, whereas D and trimming came from the DNA. This sample is represented by fewer than 110,000 clones; 90% of them were singletons. The ten largest account for under 5.5% of the sample.

The time point label here, explained by the study, means: baseline before first vaccination. Vaccinee samples came from UK trials COV001 and COV002, including a single-blind randomized controlled phase 2/3 trial of AZD1222 (ChAdOx1 nCoV-19) in healthy adults. Trial participant PBMC samples were collected at day 0 and day 28 after the second dose for TCRbeta chain sequencing. The TCR originated in an adult in good health. The sequencing used peripheral blood, collected on day 0 of AZD1222 vaccination.

The nucleotide sequence reads TGTGCCAGCAGCCCGACAGGGCGCAATTCACCCCTCCACTTT. Protein translation: CASSPTGRNSPLHF. The receptor chain draws on TRBV7-2 and TRBJ1-6, and TRBD1 matches 7 of the central bases. V trim: 5 bases; J trim: 7 bases; unmatched bases: 5. The cysteine opens and the phenylalanine closes a CDR3 of 14 amino acids. Kept here is only the CDR3 DNA, which spans 42 bases and is read in frame from base 1. The germline V gene supplies CDR1 SGHTA and CDR2 FQGNSA.